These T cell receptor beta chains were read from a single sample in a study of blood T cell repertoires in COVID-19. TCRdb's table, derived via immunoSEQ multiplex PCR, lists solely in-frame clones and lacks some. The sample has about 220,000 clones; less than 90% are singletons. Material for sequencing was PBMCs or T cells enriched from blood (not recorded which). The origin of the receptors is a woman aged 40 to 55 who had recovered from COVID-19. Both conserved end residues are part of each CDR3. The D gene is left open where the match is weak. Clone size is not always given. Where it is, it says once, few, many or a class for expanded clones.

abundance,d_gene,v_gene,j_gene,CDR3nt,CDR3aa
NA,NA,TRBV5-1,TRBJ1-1,TGCGCCAGCAGCTTACAGGAATACACTGAAGCTTTCTTT,CASSLQEYTEAFF
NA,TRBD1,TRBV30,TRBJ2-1,TGTGCCTGGAGTGTACCGCTCACGGGGACAGGGGGCTATATGTCCTACAATGAGCAGTTCTTC,CAWSVPLTGTGGYMSYNEQFF
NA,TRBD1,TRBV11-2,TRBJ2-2,TGTGCCAGCAGCCCCCGGTTGGGGACAGTGAACACCGGGGAGCTGTTTTTT,CASSPRLGTVNTGELFF
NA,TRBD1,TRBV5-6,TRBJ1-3,TGTGCCAGCAGCCTTGTGGGACAGGGGGCGAGGAACACCATATATTTT,CASSLVGQGARNTIYF
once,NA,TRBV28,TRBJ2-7,TGTGCCAGCAGTCGGGGGGCCCTCTACGAGCAGTACTTC,CASSRGALYEQYF
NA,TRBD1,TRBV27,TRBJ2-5,TGTGCCAGCAGTCGCCGGGACAGCCAAGAGACCCAGTACTTC,CASSRRDSQETQYF
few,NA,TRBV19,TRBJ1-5,TGTGCCAGTAGTTCCCAGGTGAAAAGGCAGCCCCAGCATTTT,CASSSQVKRQPQHF
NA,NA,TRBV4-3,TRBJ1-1,TGCGCCAGCTCAAGCGGGCGGACCCCCAAGAACACTGAAGCTTTCTTT,CASSSGRTPKNTEAFF
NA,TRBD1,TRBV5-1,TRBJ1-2,TGCGCCAGCAGCCCGACAGGGGTCGATGGCTACACCTTC,CASSPTGVDGYTF
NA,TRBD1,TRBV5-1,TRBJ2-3,TGCGCCAGCAGCGTCCGGGACAGGGGCACAGATACGCAGTATTTT,CASSVRDRGTDTQYF
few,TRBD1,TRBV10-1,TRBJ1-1,TGCGCCAGCAGTCTTGGGACAGGGGACACTGAAGCTTTCTTT,CASSLGTGDTEAFF
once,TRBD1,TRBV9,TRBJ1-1,TGTGCCAGCAGCGCTTACAGGGGGAACACTGAAGCTTTCTTT,CASSAYRGNTEAFF
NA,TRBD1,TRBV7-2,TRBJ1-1,TGTGCCAGCAGCTCCCTGGGGACAGGGAACACTGAAGCTTTCTTT,CASSSLGTGNTEAFF
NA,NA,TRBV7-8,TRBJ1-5,TGTGCCAGCAGCCCCGCACGGGTTACCAATCAGCCCCAGCATTTT,CASSPARVTNQPQHF
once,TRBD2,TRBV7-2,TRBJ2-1,TGTGCTAGCAGCTCTCGAGGGGCTAGCGGGAGTGGGGATGAGCAGTTCTTC,CASSSRGASGSGDEQFF
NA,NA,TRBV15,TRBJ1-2,TGTGCCACCAGCAGAGTGAGGGATGGCTACACCTTC,CATSRVRDGYTF
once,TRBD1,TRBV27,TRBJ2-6,TGTGCCAGCAGTCTAACCGGGACAGCCTCTGGGGCCAACGTCCTGACTTTC,CASSLTGTASGANVLTF
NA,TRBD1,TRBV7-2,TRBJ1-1,TGTGCCAGCAGCTCGACAGGGGGAAGTACTGAAGCTTTCTTT,CASSSTGGSTEAFF
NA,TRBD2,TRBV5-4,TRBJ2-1,TGTGCCAGCAGCCCTGGACTAAGCGGGGGCAATGAGCAGTTCTTC,CASSPGLSGGNEQFF
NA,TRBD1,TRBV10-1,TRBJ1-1,TGCGCCAGCAGTGTCAACAGGGGAACTGAAGCTTTCTTT,CASSVNRGTEAFF
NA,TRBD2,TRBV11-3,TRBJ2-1,TGTGCCAGCAGCTTAGACGGTGCGGGAGCGCACAATGAGCAGTTCTTC,CASSLDGAGAHNEQFF
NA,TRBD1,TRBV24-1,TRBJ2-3,TGTGCCACCAGTGATTCCCTGACAGGGGGGGGCACAGATACGCAGTATTTT,CATSDSLTGGGTDTQYF
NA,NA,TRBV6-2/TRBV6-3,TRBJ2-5,TGTGCCAGCAGTTGGGCAGGGGCAGAGACCCAGTACTTC,CASSWAGAETQYF
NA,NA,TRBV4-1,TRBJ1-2,TGCGCCAGCAGCCAAGGGGTTCGGGATGGCTACACCTTC,CASSQGVRDGYTF
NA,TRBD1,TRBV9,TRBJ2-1,TGTGCCAGCAGCGTAGAAGGGACAGGGGACAATGAGCAGTTCTTC,CASSVEGTGDNEQFF
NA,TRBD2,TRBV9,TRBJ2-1,TGTGCCAGCAGCCCCCGCCGGCTTGCGGGAGACCCCTACAATGAGCAGTTCTTC,CASSPRRLAGDPYNEQFF
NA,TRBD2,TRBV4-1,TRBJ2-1,TGCGCCAGCAGCCAAGTATGGGGGGGTGAGCAGTTCTTC,CASSQVWGGEQFF
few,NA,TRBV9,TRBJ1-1,TGTGCCAGCAGCGTGCGGGAGGGCACTGAAGCTTTCTTT,CASSVREGTEAFF
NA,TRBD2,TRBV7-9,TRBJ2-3,TGTGCCAGCAGCTTATGGTCTAGCGGGAGCGATACGCAGTATTTT,CASSLWSSGSDTQYF